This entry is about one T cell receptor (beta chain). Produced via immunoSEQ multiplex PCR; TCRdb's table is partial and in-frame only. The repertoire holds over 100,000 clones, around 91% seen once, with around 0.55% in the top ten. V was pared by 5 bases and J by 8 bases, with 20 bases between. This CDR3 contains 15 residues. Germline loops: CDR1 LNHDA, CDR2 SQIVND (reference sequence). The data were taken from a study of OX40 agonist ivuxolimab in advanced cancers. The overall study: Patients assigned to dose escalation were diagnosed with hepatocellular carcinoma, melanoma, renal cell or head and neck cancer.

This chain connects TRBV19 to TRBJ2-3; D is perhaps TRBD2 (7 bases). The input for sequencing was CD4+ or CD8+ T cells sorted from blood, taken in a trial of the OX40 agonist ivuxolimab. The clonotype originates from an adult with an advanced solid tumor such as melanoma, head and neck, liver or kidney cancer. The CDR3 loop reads CASSEAGAERGTQYF. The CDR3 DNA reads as TGTGCCAGTAGTGAGGCGGGGGCCGAACGGGGTACGCAGTATTTT.